The T cell receptor beta chain under discussion was sequenced for a study of blood T cell repertoires in COVID-19. Original methodology: Amplification with reference gene primers provided the estimates of nucleated cell counts. Sequencing was performed with immunoSEQ multiplex PCR; in TCRdb, only in-frame clones are kept and a portion is missing. The V and J calls and clone size come from that table; D and trimming were worked out from the DNA. The profile shows 95,000 to 150,000 clones, around 82% of them singletons. The CDR3 sequence is 13 residues long. The germline V and J ends were trimmed by 2 bases and 4 bases, with 8 bases remaining between them. CDR1 MRHNA and CDR2 SNTAGT come from the germline V gene. This clone has only one observation.

This TCR derives from a man older than 75 with active or convalescent COVID-19. The sample taken for sequencing was peripheral blood. The chain uses TRBV6-4 and TRBJ1-1; no definite D call. CDR3 in DNA: TGTGCCAGCAGTGACATAGAGGGCACTGAAGCTTTCTTT. This gives the protein CASSDIEGTEAFF.